The 30 T cell receptor beta chains presented below share a single source sample, sequenced in a study of Graves' ophthalmopathy and Graves' hyperthyroidism. RNA transcripts provided the template for amplifying TCR beta CDR3 regions. Second-round multiplex PCR followed a first-round RT-PCR using HTBI primers. TCRdb used MiXCR to reprocess the multiplex PCR reads, holding one entry per CDR3 protein. The sample has 660,000 or so distinct CDR3 sequences, over 40% seen once; the top ten hold about 3.3%. Sequenced: peripheral blood. The receptors come from an adult man with Graves' ophthalmopathy.

This clonotype was observed many times. The chain links TRBV19 to TRBJ1-2; the D gene is possibly TRBD1 (6 bases). CDR1 LNHDA and CDR2 SQIVND come from the germline V gene (reference sequence). Trimming took off 7 bases at V and 2 bases at J, with 14 bases between the two ends. This CDR3 is built from 14 residues. Here the CDR3 reads CASKRGPGNYGYTF. As DNA, the CDR3 is TGTGCCAGTAAACGGGGGCCAGGGAACTATGGCTACACCTTC.

This clonotype showed up many times. The chain recombines TRBV12-3 or TRBV12-4 with TRBJ1-1; 7 nucleotides match TRBD1. The J segment lost 0 bases and the V segment lost 3 bases, leaving 4 bases of the junction unmatched. This CDR3 is built from 15 residues. Here the CDR3 reads CASSFSTGMNTEAFF. The CDR3 nucleotides read TGTGCCAGCAGTTTCTCGACAGGGATGAACACTGAAGCTTTCTTT.

V usage is TRBV9 and J usage is TRBJ2-2; 9 bases map to TRBD2. V lost 5 bases and J lost 6; bases outside the gene matches: 5. The length of the CDR3 is 14 residues. Germline loops: CDR1 SGDLS, CDR2 YYNGEE. As DNA, the CDR3 is TGTGCCAGCAGATCGGGACTAGCCTCCGGGGAGCTGTTTTTT. This translates into CASRSGLASGELFF.

This clonotype was recorded many times. CDR3 sequence (DNA): TGCAGTGCTAGAGATGGATCGGGGAATGAAAAACTGTTTTTT. Its protein is CSARDGSGNEKLFF. The V call is TRBV20-1, the J call TRBJ1-4; D gene ambiguous. Germline V gene lookup returns CDR1 DFQATT and CDR2 SNEGSKA (reference sequence). V was pared by 0 bases and J by 5 bases, with 10 bases between. The CDR3 has 14 residues.

This clonotype came up a few times. The rearrangement uses TRBV30 and TRBJ2-5, with D tentatively TRBD1 (6 bases). Trimming stripped 1 base from V and 1 base from J, with 10 bases between. The length of the CDR3 is 14 residues. Germline V gene lookup returns CDR1 GTSNPN and CDR2 SVGIG (reference sequence). The CDR3 DNA sequence: TGTGCCTGGAGTGGCGGACAGTCCCAAGAGACCCAGTACTTC. It is translated as CAWSGGQSQETQYF.

The V gene is TRBV11-1, the J gene TRBJ2-6, with TRBD1 matching 11 bases. Per the germline V gene, CDR1 is SGHAT and CDR2 is FQDESV (reference sequence). J was trimmed by 3 bases and V by 1 base; bases with no gene match: 8. The CDR3 extends over 19 amino acids. In DNA, the CDR3 is TGTGCCAGCAGCTTAGTCGGGACAGGGGGTAAGGGTGGGGCCAACGTCCTGACTTTC. Residues: CASSLVGTGGKGGANVLTF.

With respect to this clonotype: A much larger clonotype is one base distant, so this may be a read error. The chain combines TRBV7-3 with TRBJ2-2; 13 nucleotides agree with TRBD2. This CDR3 contains 16 residues. Germline CDR1 SGHTA, CDR2 FQGTGA. CDR3 sequence: CASSPRTSGSGGGLFF. The CDR3 DNA reads as TGTGCCAGCAGCCCCAGGACTAGCGGGAGCGGCGGGGGGCTGTTTTTT.

This clonotype was counted only a few times. This chain connects TRBV19 to TRBJ2-3, with 8 bases matching TRBD1. The CDR3 contains 14 residues. Germline trimming cut 5 bases from V and 7 bases from J; bases unmatched to any gene: 8. The germline CDR1 and CDR2 sequences are LNHDA and SQIVND (reference sequence). The CDR3 protein is CASSGAGGAYTQYF. DNA for the CDR3: TGTGCCAGTAGTGGCGCAGGGGGCGCTTATACGCAGTATTTT.

This clonotype came up many times. The rearrangement joins TRBV15 to TRBJ1-5, with a tentative D call TRBD1 (5 bases). Germline V CDR1 and CDR2: LNHNV, YYDKDF (reference sequence). This CDR3 comprises 17 residues. V lost 0 bases to trimming and J lost 2 bases, with 14 bases between them. This CDR3 is CATSRDGGGRGNQPQHF. The CDR3 nucleotides read TGTGCCACCAGCAGAGATGGTGGGGGAAGGGGCAATCAGCCCCAGCATTTT.

This clonotype has ten or more counts. The J gene is TRBJ2-2, the V gene TRBV24-1, with D uncertain. The CDR3 runs 13 residues. Germline lookup yields CDR1 KGHDR and CDR2 SFDVKD. V lost 4 bases and J 6 bases, leaving 8 bases between the germline ends. The CDR3 DNA reads TGTGCCACCAGTGAGCAGGCGGCCGGGGAGCTGTTTTTT. Translation gives CATSEQAAGELFF.

V and J are TRBV7-6 and TRBJ1-2; the D gene is possibly TRBD1 (6 bases). Trimming pared 4 bases from V and 8 bases from J, leaving 17 bases between. Germline V lookup: CDR1 SGHVS, CDR2 FNYEAQ. The CDR3 spans 14 residues. As DNA, the CDR3 is TGTGCCAGCAGCTCACGCCCCGGGACAAACGGCTACACCTTC. Translated, it gives CASSSRPGTNGYTF.

V gene TRBV7-3 combines with J gene TRBJ1-2, with D perhaps matching TRBD1 (6 bases). In germline, CDR1 is SGHTA, CDR2 FQGTGA. This CDR3 comprises 15 residues. V shed 5 bases and J shed 3 bases, with 16 bases lying between them. The CDR3 spells CASSRSRGRDYGYTF. The DNA of the CDR3 is TGTGCCAGCAGCCGATCCAGGGGCAGGGACTATGGCTACACCTTC.

V and J are TRBV7-9 and TRBJ2-5; D possibly corresponds to TRBD2 (6 bases). V shed 1 base and J shed 5 bases, with 14 bases lying between them. This CDR3 region has 15 residues. In germline, CDR1 is SEHNR, CDR2 FQNEAQ (reference sequence). CDR3 protein: CASSLGAGPVETQYF. The CDR3 nucleotides read TGTGCCAGCAGCTTAGGTGCGGGACCGGTTGAGACCCAGTACTTC.

V gene TRBV4-1 combines with J gene TRBJ1-2; no firm D call. This CDR3 region has 16 residues. The V end lost 0 bases, the J end lost 4 bases, and 15 bases lay between the germline ends. The germline CDR1 and CDR2 sequences are MGHRA and YSYEKL. Here the CDR3 reads CASSQDSVRPSYGYTF. DNA for the CDR3: TGCGCCAGCAGCCAAGATTCGGTGCGTCCCTCCTATGGCTACACCTTC.

This clonotype was recorded at least ten times. The rearrangement uses TRBV9 and TRBJ1-6, with D possibly being TRBD1 (5 bases). Germline V gene sequence: CDR1 SGDLS, CDR2 YYNGEE. Trimming left V 4 bases short and J 10 bases short, with 18 bases between. CDR3 size: 15 residues. CDR3 DNA sequence: TGTGCCAGCAGCCTAGGGGTTGGGGTTGAGTCACCCCTCCACTTT. As protein: CASSLGVGVESPLHF.

A single count supports this clonotype. This chain uses TRBV24-1 with TRBJ2-3; D is unresolved. Between the trimmed V and J ends, which lost 3 bases and 6 bases, there was a span of 9 bases. Per the germline V gene, CDR1 is KGHDR and CDR2 is SFDVKD. The CDR3 is made up of 13 amino acids. CDR3 amino acids: CATSDPTADTQYF. In nucleotides, the CDR3 is TGTGCCACCAGTGATCCGACTGCGGATACGCAGTATTTT.

This clonotype was detected ten times or more. This sequence joins TRBV14 and TRBJ1-1, with D possibly TRBD1 on 5 matching bases. Trimming shortened V by 3 bases and J by 3 bases, and 20 bases separated the two germline ends. Germline V lookup: CDR1 SGHDN, CDR2 FVKESK. The CDR3 spans 17 residues. For the CDR3, the DNA is TGTGCCAGCAGCCACATCAGTTACGGGGGGGGATACACTGAAGCTTTCTTT. Amino acids: CASSHISYGGGYTEAFF.

This clonotype turned up a few times. The gene calls are TRBV7-9 and TRBJ2-7, with 7 positions matching TRBD2. Germline V CDR1 and CDR2: SEHNR, FQNEAQ (reference sequence). CDR3 length equals 15 residues. V dropped 6 bases and J dropped 7; count of bases not matched to a gene: 15. As DNA, the CDR3 is TGTGCCAGCAGTCAGACGCTGGGGGGGAGTGGGGAGCAGTACTTC. Translation gives CASSQTLGGSGEQYF.

The chain recombines TRBV10-3 with TRBJ1-2, with D uncertain. The CDR3 is 14 residues long. V lost 3 bases to trimming and J lost 1 base, with 9 bases between them. Per the germline V gene, CDR1 is ENHRY and CDR2 is SYGVKD. The DNA of the CDR3 is TGTGCCATCAGTGAAAGCAAGATTAACTATGGCTACACCTTC. Translation: CAISESKINYGYTF.

This clonotype has just a few counts. V usage is TRBV2 and J usage is TRBJ1-5; D possibly corresponds to TRBD1 (6 bases). The CDR3 spans 16 residues. The germline CDR1 and CDR2 sequences are SNHLY and FYNNEI. V was trimmed by 6 bases and J by 10 bases, leaving 25 bases between them. CDR3 protein: CASSDEHRVGIQPQHF. In nucleotides, the CDR3 is TGTGCCAGCAGCGATGAACACAGGGTAGGGATTCAACCCCAGCATTTT. The full variable domain, its missing parts supplied by reference TRBV2 and TRBJ1-5, is EPEVTQTPSHQVTQMGQEVILRCVPISNHLYFYWYRQILGQKVEFLVSFYNNEISEKSEIFDDQFSVERPDGSNFTLKIRSTKLEDSAMYFCASSDEHRVGIQPQHFGDGTRLSIL.

This clonotype was recorded at least ten times. The genes are TRBV20-1 and TRBJ2-7; 7 bases map to TRBD1. This CDR3 is 14 amino acids long. V was clipped by 6 bases and J by 4 bases; unmatched bases: 12. Per germline, CDR1 DFQATT and CDR2 SNEGSKA (reference sequence). The CDR3 reads CSATPGQLGYEQYF. In DNA, the CDR3 is TGCAGTGCAACGCCGGGACAGCTCGGGTACGAGCAGTACTTC.

This clonotype has a count of ten or more. The genes are TRBV27 and TRBJ2-7; no firm D call. The CDR3 consists of 14 residues. The V gene lost 5 bases and the J gene lost 3 bases, with 14 bases spanning the gap. The V gene's germline CDR1 is MNHEY and CDR2 SMNVEV (reference sequence). CDR3 protein: CASSLVGSNYEQYF. In DNA form, the CDR3 reads TGTGCCAGCAGTCTCGTAGGGTCGAACTACGAGCAGTACTTC.

This clonotype was observed a handful of times. The rearrangement uses TRBV6-5 and TRBJ1-1; D possibly corresponds to TRBD1 (5 bases). Between the trimmed V and J ends, which lost 0 bases and 7 bases, there was a span of 15 bases. Germline V CDR1 and CDR2: MNHEY, SVGAGI. This CDR3 comprises 15 residues. The CDR3 DNA sequence: TGTGCCAGCAGTTACTCGGAGGCGGGGGATCTTGAAGCTTTCTTT. Protein sequence: CASSYSEAGDLEAFF.

The chain has TRBV20-1 and TRBJ2-5, with no clear D. The germline gives CDR1 DFQATT, CDR2 SNEGSKA (reference sequence). Deletions cut 1 base from V and 4 bases from J, with 10 bases between. The CDR3 sequence is 13 residues long. The DNA for the CDR3 is TGCAGTGCTAGAGCCGGGCCGGGAGAGACCCAGTACTTC. Translated, it gives CSARAGPGETQYF.

This rearrangement joins TRBV15 to TRBJ1-5; unclear D gene. The germline V gene encodes CDR1 LNHNV and CDR2 YYDKDF (reference sequence). V was clipped by 3 bases and J by 5 bases, with 11 bases between them. The CDR3 spans 14 residues. CDR3 bases: TGTGCCACCAGCAGCTTTGGGGTGGATCAGCCCCAGCATTTT. It specifies CATSSFGVDQPQHF. The complete variable domain, with remaining parts taken from reference TRBV15 and TRBJ1-5, reads DAMVIQNPRYQVTQFGKPVTLSCSQTLNHNVMYWYQQKSSQAPKLLFHYYDKDFNNEADTPDNFQSRRPNTSFCFLDIRSPGLGDTAMYLCATSSFGVDQPQHFGDGTRLSIL.

The rearrangement links TRBV18 to TRBJ2-2; TRBD2 might be the D (5 bases). The CDR3 runs to 15 residues. The V end was cut by 2 bases, the J end by 1 base, with 8 bases between. Looked up from germline, CDR1 is KGHSH and CDR2 is LQKENI. The CDR3 reads CASSPSGLNTGELFF. The CDR3 bases are TGTGCCAGCTCACCATCCGGACTGAACACCGGGGAGCTGTTTTTT.

There are many counts of this clonotype. V is TRBV19 and J is TRBJ1-2, with D possibly matching TRBD1 (6 bases). The CDR3 length is 14 residues. Trimming pared 4 bases from V and 4 bases from J, leaving 13 bases between. Germline V gene sequence: CDR1 LNHDA, CDR2 SQIVND (reference sequence). CDR3 residues: CASSNTGPPYGYTF. The DNA for the CDR3 is TGTGCCAGTAGTAACACAGGGCCACCCTATGGCTACACCTTC.

This chain's CDR3 is CASSLGVFGGGTPDTQYF. The CDR3, as DNA: TGTGCCAGCAGCTTAGGGGTCTTCGGCGGGGGGACCCCGGATACGCAGTATTTT. The chain couples TRBV25-1 to TRBJ2-3, with 8 bases aligning to TRBD2. Losses at the gene ends were 6 bases for V and 6 bases for J; bases not matched to a gene: 20. The CDR3 spans 18 residues. Germline assignment: CDR1 MGHDK and CDR2 SYGVNS.

This chain connects TRBV10-3 to TRBJ1-5, with D uncertain. CDR1 and CDR2 (germline): ENHRY, SYGVKD. Trimming left V 10 bases short and J 0 bases short, with 13 bases between. This CDR3 contains 14 residues. The DNA of the CDR3 is TGTGCCAGCCGAGGTGTGGATAGCAATCAGCCCCAGCATTTT. This translates into CASRGVDSNQPQHF.

The sample holds many counts of this clonotype. The V call is TRBV7-2, the J call TRBJ1-1; no clear D. V was clipped by 3 bases and J by 4 bases, with 12 bases between them. The germline CDR1 and CDR2 sequences are SGHTA and FQGNSA. This CDR3 is 14 amino acids long. The CDR3 here is CASSFSLRRTEAFF. The CDR3 DNA sequence: TGTGCCAGCAGCTTCTCGTTGAGGCGCACTGAAGCTTTCTTT.